The rows below give T cell receptor beta chains drawn from one sample of a study of identical twins. TCRdb used MiXCR to reprocess the 5' RACE reads, holding one entry per CDR3 protein. In the table there are about 550,000 distinct CDR3 sequences, approximately 20% of which are singletons. A further study also used this sample, focusing on yellow fever vaccine responses in identical twins.

The sample comprised CD4+ T cells sorted from blood. The origin of the receptors is a woman younger than 35 in good health. CDR3s include the opening cysteine and the closing phenylalanine or tryptophan. The order of the fields is J gene, V gene, CDR3 length, clone size, D gene, CDR3 protein, CDR3 DNA. D genes are given only for firm matches. Only some rows state a clone size, as once, few, many or a class for expanded clones.

J gene: TRBJ2-1; V gene: TRBV7-2; CDR3 length: 15; clone size: NA; D gene: NA; CDR3 protein: CASSISTQIYNEQFF; CDR3 DNA: TGTGCCAGCAGCATTAGTACACAGATCTACAATGAGCAGTTCTTC
J gene: TRBJ2-3; V gene: TRBV12-3/TRBV12-4; CDR3 length: 13; clone size: NA; D gene: NA; CDR3 protein: CASRTRVQDTQYF; CDR3 DNA: TGTGCCAGCAGGACAAGAGTACAGGATACGCAGTATTTT
J gene: TRBJ1-5; V gene: TRBV5-1; CDR3 length: 14; clone size: NA; D gene: TRBD1; CDR3 protein: CASSEGQGDQPQHF; CDR3 DNA: TGCGCCAGCAGCGAGGGACAGGGAGATCAGCCCCAGCATTTT
J gene: TRBJ2-2; V gene: TRBV7-8; CDR3 length: 17; clone size: NA; D gene: NA; CDR3 protein: CASSLDRPRSGTGELFF; CDR3 DNA: TGTGCCAGCAGCTTAGATCGTCCCCGGTCAGGGACCGGGGAGCTGTTTTTT
J gene: TRBJ1-1; V gene: TRBV20-1; CDR3 length: 13; clone size: many; D gene: NA; CDR3 protein: CSARGIARTEAFF; CDR3 DNA: TGCAGTGCTAGGGGGATCGCACGGACTGAAGCTTTCTTT
J gene: TRBJ2-1; V gene: TRBV29-1; CDR3 length: 11; clone size: NA; D gene: NA; CDR3 protein: CSVEFNLGQFF; CDR3 DNA: TGCAGCGTTGAATTCAACCTCGGGCAGTTCTTC
J gene: TRBJ1-4; V gene: TRBV7-9; CDR3 length: 17; clone size: NA; D gene: TRBD1; CDR3 protein: CASSSAGTGVSNEKLFF; CDR3 DNA: TGTGCCAGCAGCTCAGCCGGGACAGGGGTATCTAATGAAAAACTGTTTTTT
J gene: TRBJ1-1; V gene: TRBV24-1; CDR3 length: 14; clone size: NA; D gene: NA; CDR3 protein: CATSDFPRVTEAFF; CDR3 DNA: TGTGCCACCAGTGATTTCCCCAGGGTCACTGAAGCTTTCTTT
J gene: TRBJ2-1; V gene: TRBV9; CDR3 length: 15; clone size: NA; D gene: NA; CDR3 protein: CASSVAGANYNEQFF; CDR3 DNA: TGTGCCAGCAGCGTAGCGGGAGCGAACTACAATGAGCAGTTCTTC
J gene: TRBJ1-4; V gene: TRBV4-1; CDR3 length: 15; clone size: few; D gene: NA; CDR3 protein: CASSQDHGTNEKLFF; CDR3 DNA: TGCGCCAGCAGCCAAGACCACGGAACTAATGAAAAACTGTTTTTT
J gene: TRBJ2-1; V gene: TRBV12-3/TRBV12-4; CDR3 length: 14; clone size: NA; D gene: TRBD2; CDR3 protein: CASSLAGGPREQFF; CDR3 DNA: TGTGCCAGCAGTCTAGCGGGAGGGCCTCGTGAGCAGTTCTTC
J gene: TRBJ2-1; V gene: TRBV6-5; CDR3 length: 12; clone size: NA; D gene: NA; CDR3 protein: CASSYVAGEQFF; CDR3 DNA: TGTGCCAGCAGTTACGTCGCTGGTGAGCAGTTCTTC
J gene: TRBJ2-2; V gene: TRBV15; CDR3 length: 14; clone size: NA; D gene: NA; CDR3 protein: CATSTGAGTGELFF; CDR3 DNA: TGTGCCACCAGCACCGGAGCGGGCACCGGGGAGCTGTTTTTT
J gene: TRBJ1-1; V gene: TRBV12-3/TRBV12-4; CDR3 length: 14; clone size: NA; D gene: NA; CDR3 protein: CASRMDGASTEAFF; CDR3 DNA: TGTGCCAGCAGGATGGACGGGGCCAGCACTGAAGCTTTCTTT
J gene: TRBJ2-7; V gene: TRBV7-9; CDR3 length: 16; clone size: NA; D gene: TRBD2; CDR3 protein: CASSPKTTSGNYEQYF; CDR3 DNA: TGTGCCAGCAGCCCGAAGACGACTAGCGGAAACTACGAGCAGTACTTC
J gene: TRBJ2-5; V gene: TRBV14; CDR3 length: 14; clone size: few; D gene: NA; CDR3 protein: CASSQAFPGETQYF; CDR3 DNA: TGTGCCAGCAGCCAAGCTTTTCCCGGAGAGACCCAGTACTTC
J gene: TRBJ2-7; V gene: TRBV7-9; CDR3 length: 15; clone size: few; D gene: TRBD2; CDR3 protein: CASSFGTSGTYEQYF; CDR3 DNA: TGTGCCAGCAGCTTCGGGACTAGCGGAACCTACGAGCAGTACTTC